This TCR beta chain was recovered during a study of OX40 agonist ivuxolimab in advanced cancers. For the study at large: The mean age was about 61 years, ranging from 23 to 79, with more than 70% of participants male.

Study-wide results and caveats: Among some nonresponders, normalized T-cell clonal expansion was also low.

This CDR3 is 14 amino acids long. CDR1 and CDR2 (germline): SGHNT, YENEEA. Trimming took 5 bases from V and 1 from J; bases not matched to a gene: 1. Sampling times: baseline, cycle 4 day 1, cycle 7 day 1. Method: immunoSEQ multiplex PCR; TCRdb's copy keeps in-frame clones and lacks some. Among around 68,000 clones listed, 75% to 90% were seen once. Regarding this clone: Its specificity is not known.

The TCR was taken from an adult with an advanced solid tumor such as melanoma, head and neck, liver or kidney cancer. The chain employs TRBV11-3 and TRBJ2-3; 9 positions agree with TRBD2. The source material was CD4+ or CD8+ T cells sorted from blood, sampled in a trial of the OX40 agonist ivuxolimab. The CDR3 DNA sequence: TGTGCCAGCAGCCGGACTAGCGGCACAGATACGCAGTATTTT. Its protein product is CASSRTSGTDTQYF. The entire variable domain, with the rest obtained from reference TRBV11-3 and TRBJ2-3, is as follows: EAGVVQSPRYKIIEKKQPVAFWCNPISGHNTLYWYLQNLGQGPELLIRYENEEAVDDSQLPKDRFSAERLKGVDSTLKIQPAELGDSAVYLCASSRTSGTDTQYFGPGTRLTVL.